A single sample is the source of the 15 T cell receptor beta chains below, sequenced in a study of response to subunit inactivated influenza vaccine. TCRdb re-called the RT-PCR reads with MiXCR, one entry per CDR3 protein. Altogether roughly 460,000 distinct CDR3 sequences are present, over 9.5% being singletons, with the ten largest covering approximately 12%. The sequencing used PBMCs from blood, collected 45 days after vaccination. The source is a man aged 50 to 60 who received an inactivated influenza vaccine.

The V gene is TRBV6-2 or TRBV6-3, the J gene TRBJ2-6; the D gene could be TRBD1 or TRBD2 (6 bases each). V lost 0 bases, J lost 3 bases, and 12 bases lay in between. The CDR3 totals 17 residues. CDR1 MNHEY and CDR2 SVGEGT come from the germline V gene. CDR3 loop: CASSYSRGALGANVLTF. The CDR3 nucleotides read TGTGCCAGCAGTTACTCGAGGGGGGCGCTTGGGGCCAACGTCCTGACTTTC.

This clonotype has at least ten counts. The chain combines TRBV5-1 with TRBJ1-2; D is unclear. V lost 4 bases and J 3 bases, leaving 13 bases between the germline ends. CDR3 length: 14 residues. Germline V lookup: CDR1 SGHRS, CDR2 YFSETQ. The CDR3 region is CASSPRGQDYGYTF. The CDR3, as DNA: TGCGCCAGCAGCCCCCGAGGGCAGGACTATGGCTACACCTTC.

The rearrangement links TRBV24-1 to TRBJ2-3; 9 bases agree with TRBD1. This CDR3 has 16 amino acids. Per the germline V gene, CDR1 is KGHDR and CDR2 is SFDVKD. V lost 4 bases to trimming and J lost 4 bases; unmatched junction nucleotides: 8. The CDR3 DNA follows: TGTGCCACCAGTGACCAGGGACAGGGCCAGTCAGATACGCAGTATTTT. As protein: CATSDQGQGQSDTQYF.

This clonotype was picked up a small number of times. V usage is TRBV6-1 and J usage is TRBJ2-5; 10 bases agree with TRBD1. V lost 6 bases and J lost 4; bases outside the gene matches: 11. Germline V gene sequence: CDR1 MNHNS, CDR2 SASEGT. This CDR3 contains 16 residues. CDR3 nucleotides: TGTGCCAGCAGCACAAGACAGGGGGCTGGAAGAGAGACCCAGTACTTC. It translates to CASSTRQGAGRETQYF.

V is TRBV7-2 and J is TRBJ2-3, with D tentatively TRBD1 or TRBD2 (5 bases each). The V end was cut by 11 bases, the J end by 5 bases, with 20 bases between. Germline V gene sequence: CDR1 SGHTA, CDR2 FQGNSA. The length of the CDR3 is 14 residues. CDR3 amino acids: CAGGSPTSRDTQYF. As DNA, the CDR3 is TGTGCCGGGGGTAGCCCTACTTCACGAGATACGCAGTATTTT.

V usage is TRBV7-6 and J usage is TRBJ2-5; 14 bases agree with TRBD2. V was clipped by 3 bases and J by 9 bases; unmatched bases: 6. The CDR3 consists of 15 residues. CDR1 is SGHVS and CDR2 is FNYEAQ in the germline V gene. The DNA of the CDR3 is TGTGCCAGCAGCTTCACAGAGACTAGCGGGGGGGCCCAGTACTTC. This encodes CASSFTETSGGAQYF.

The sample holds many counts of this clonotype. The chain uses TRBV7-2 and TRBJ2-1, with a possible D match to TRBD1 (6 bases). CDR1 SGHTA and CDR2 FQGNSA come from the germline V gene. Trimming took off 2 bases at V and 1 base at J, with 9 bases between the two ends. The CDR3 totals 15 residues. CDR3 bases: TGTGCCAGCAGCTTATCGGGACAATCCTACAATGAGCAGTTCTTC. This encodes CASSLSGQSYNEQFF.

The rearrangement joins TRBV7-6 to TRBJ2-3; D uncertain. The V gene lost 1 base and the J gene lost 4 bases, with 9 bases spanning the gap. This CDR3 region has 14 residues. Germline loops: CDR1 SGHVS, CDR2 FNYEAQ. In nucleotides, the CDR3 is TGTGCCAGCAGCTTAGGCGTGGTCCCAGATACGCAGTATTTT. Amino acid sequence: CASSLGVVPDTQYF.

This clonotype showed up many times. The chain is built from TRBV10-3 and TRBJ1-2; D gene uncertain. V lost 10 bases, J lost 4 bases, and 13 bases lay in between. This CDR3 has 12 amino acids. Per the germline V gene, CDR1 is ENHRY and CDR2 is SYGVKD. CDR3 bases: TGTGCCAGCACCGGTCCTAGCTATGGCTACACCTTC. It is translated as CASTGPSYGYTF.

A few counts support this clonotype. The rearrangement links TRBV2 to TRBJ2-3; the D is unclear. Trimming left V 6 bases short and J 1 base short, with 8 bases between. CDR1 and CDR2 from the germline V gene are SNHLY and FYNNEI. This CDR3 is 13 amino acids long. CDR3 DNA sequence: TGTGCCAGCAGGGCCACCGGCACAGATACGCAGTATTTT. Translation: CASRATGTDTQYF.

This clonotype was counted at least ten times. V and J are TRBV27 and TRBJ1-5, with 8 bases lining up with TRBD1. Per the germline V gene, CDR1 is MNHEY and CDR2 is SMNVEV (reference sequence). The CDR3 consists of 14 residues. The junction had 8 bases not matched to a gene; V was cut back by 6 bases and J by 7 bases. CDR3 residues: CASSTGGPGQPQHF. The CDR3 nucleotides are TGTGCCAGCAGCACAGGGGGACCCGGGCAGCCCCAGCATTTT.

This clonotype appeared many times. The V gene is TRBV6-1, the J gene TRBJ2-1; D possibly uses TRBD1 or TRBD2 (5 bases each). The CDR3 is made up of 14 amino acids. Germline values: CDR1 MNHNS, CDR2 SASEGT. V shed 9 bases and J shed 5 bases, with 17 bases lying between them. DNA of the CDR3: TGTGCCAGTAGACGGGATGGGACGAACAATGAGCAGTTCTTC. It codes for CASRRDGTNNEQFF.

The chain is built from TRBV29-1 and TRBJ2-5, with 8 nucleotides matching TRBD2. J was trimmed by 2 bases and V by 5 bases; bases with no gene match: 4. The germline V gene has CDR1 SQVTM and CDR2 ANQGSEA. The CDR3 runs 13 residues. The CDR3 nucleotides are TGCAGCGTTCTAACGGGAGGGCAAGAGACCCAGTACTTC. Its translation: CSVLTGGQETQYF. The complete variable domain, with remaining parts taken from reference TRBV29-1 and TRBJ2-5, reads SAVISQKPSRDICQRGTSLTIQCQVDSQVTMMFWYRQQPGQSLTLIATANQGSEATYESGFVIDKFPISRPNLTFSTLTVSNMSPEDSSIYLCSVLTGGQETQYFGPGTRLLVL.

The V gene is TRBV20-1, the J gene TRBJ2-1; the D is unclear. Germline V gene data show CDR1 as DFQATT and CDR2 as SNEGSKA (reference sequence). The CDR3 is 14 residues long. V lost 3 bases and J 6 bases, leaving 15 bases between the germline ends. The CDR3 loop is CSARSSAALNEQFF. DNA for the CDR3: TGCAGTGCTAGGTCGTCGGCGGCTCTCAATGAGCAGTTCTTC.

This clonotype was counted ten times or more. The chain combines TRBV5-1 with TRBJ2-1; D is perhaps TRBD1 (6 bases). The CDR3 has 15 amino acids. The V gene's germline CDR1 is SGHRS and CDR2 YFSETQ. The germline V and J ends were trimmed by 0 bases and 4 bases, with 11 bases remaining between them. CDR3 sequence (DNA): TGCGCCAGCAGCTTGGGACAGGAGAGATACAATGAGCAGTTCTTC. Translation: CASSLGQERYNEQFF.